A single sample gave rise to the 14 T cell receptor beta chains below, sequenced in a study of OX40 agonist ivuxolimab in advanced cancers. Using immunoSEQ multiplex PCR, the repertoire was profiled, and TCRdb retains in-frame clones only, with some absent. The sample includes some 66,000 clones, under 85% of them seen just once. Sequencing was performed on CD4+ or CD8+ T cells sorted from blood, taken in a trial of the OX40 agonist ivuxolimab. All receptors come from an adult with an advanced solid tumor such as melanoma, head and neck, liver or kidney cancer.

This clone has a handful of counts. J is TRBJ1-2 and V is TRBV29-1; TRBD1 matches 7 bases. Trimming removed 1 base from V and 3 bases from J; junction bases left unmatched: 5. Germline V gene lookup returns CDR1 SQVTM and CDR2 ANQGSEA. The CDR3 runs 14 residues. In DNA form, the CDR3 reads TGCAGCGTTGAAGGGGGAACAGGGGACTATGGCTACACCTTC. Protein sequence: CSVEGGTGDYGYTF.

The chain joins TRBV7-9 to TRBJ2-7, with a weak D call TRBD1 (6 bases). Looked up from germline, CDR1 is SEHNR and CDR2 is FQNEAQ (reference sequence). Trimming left V 5 bases short and J 4 bases short, with 15 bases between. This CDR3 contains 14 residues. CDR3 protein: CASSRGQTYYEQYF. CDR3 nucleotide sequence: TGTGCCAGCAGCCGCGGACAGACCTATTACGAGCAGTACTTC.

The chain employs TRBV5-4 and TRBJ2-1; 7 bases match TRBD2. The germline gives CDR1 SGHNT, CDR2 YYREEE (reference sequence). This CDR3 comprises 15 residues. J gave up 5 bases and V 0 bases, and 5 bases lay outside the gene matches. The DNA of the CDR3 is TGTGCCAGCAGCTTGGGGCTAGCGGAGAACAATGAGCAGTTCTTC. Amino acids: CASSLGLAENNEQFF.

The V call is TRBV11-3, the J call TRBJ2-7, with 7 bases aligning to TRBD1. The germline V gene has CDR1 SGHNT and CDR2 YENEEA. The J segment lost 6 bases and the V segment lost 5 bases, leaving 7 bases of the junction unmatched. This CDR3 is 13 amino acids long. CDR3 sequence: CASSPTGVGEQYF. The CDR3 coding sequence is TGTGCCAGCAGCCCTACAGGGGTCGGCGAGCAGTACTTC.

The chain uses TRBV4-1 and TRBJ2-2; D is unresolved. Trimming left V 1 base short and J 4 bases short, with 10 bases between. The V gene's germline CDR1 is MGHRA and CDR2 YSYEKL. The CDR3 loop spans 15 amino acids. The CDR3 protein is CASSQVVLSTGELFF. The CDR3 nucleotides read TGCGCCAGCAGCCAAGTGGTCTTAAGCACCGGGGAGCTGTTTTTT.

This clone qualifies as medium-sized. The CDR3 nucleotides read TGTGCCAGCTCGAGTGATAGCAATCAGCCCCAGCATTTT. Translated: CASSSDSNQPQHF. The chain joins TRBV25-1 to TRBJ1-5; D gene uncertain. The CDR3 totals 13 residues. V lost 8 bases and J lost 0, with 8 bases in between. Germline CDR1 is MGHDK and CDR2 is SYGVNS. Looking up the rest from reference TRBV25-1 and TRBJ1-5 gives the full variable domain: EADIYQTPRYLVIGTGKKITLECSQTMGHDKMYWYQQDPGMELHLIHYSYGVNSTEKGDLSSESTVSRIRTEHFPLTLESARPSHTSQYLCASSSDSNQPQHFGDGTRLSIL.

This chain joins TRBV30 and TRBJ1-5; weak D call: TRBD1 (5 bases). In germline, CDR1 is GTSNPN, CDR2 SVGIG (reference sequence). The CDR3 has 15 residues. V was pared by 1 base and J by 0 bases, with 10 bases between. CDR3 sequence: CAWSAGQHSNQPQHF. The CDR3 coding sequence is TGTGCCTGGAGTGCAGGGCAGCATAGCAATCAGCCCCAGCATTTT. Based on the CDR3 plus reference TRBV30 and TRBJ1-5, the full variable domain is SQTIHQWPATLVQPVGSPLSLECTVEGTSNPNLYWYRQAAGRGLQLLFYSVGIGQISSEVPQNLSASRPQDRQFILSSKKLLLSDSGFYLCAWSAGQHSNQPQHFGDGTRLSIL.

The chain carries TRBV10-2 and TRBJ2-2, with D uncertain. The V gene's germline CDR1 is WSHSY and CDR2 SAAADI. This CDR3 is 12 amino acids long. Trimming removed 7 bases from V and 3 bases from J, with 6 bases in between. The CDR3 region is CASTRDTGELFF. The CDR3 nucleotides read TGCGCCAGCACTAGGGACACCGGGGAGCTGTTTTTT.

The rearrangement links TRBV7-6 to TRBJ2-5; D may be TRBD2 (5 bases). Germline CDR1 and CDR2: SGHVS and FNYEAQ. V lost 5 bases and J lost 0, with 13 bases in between. The CDR3 is 15 residues long. Here the CDR3 reads CASSRPPGNQETQYF. The CDR3 region has the DNA TGTGCCAGCAGCCGCCCCCCGGGGAACCAAGAGACCCAGTACTTC.

This clone is a singleton in its sample. V usage is TRBV2 and J usage is TRBJ2-2, with 16 bases identical to TRBD2. This CDR3 has 20 residues. After removal of 8 bases from V and 2 bases from J, the junction contained 14 bases not matched to a gene. Germline V gene sequence: CDR1 SNHLY, CDR2 FYNNEI. CDR3 DNA: TGTGCCAGCTCCTTCACCGGGACTAGCGGGAGGGGGAGCAACACCGGGGAGCTGTTTTTT. It codes for CASSFTGTSGRGSNTGELFF.

The rearrangement uses TRBV5-4 and TRBJ2-7; maybe TRBD1 (5 bases). CDR1 and CDR2 (germline): SGHNT, YYREEE (reference sequence). V lost 4 bases and J 3 bases, leaving 14 bases between the germline ends. CDR3 size: 14 residues. CDR3 in amino acids: CASSPGAGVYEQYF. In DNA form, the CDR3 reads TGTGCCAGCAGCCCTGGGGCTGGTGTCTACGAGCAGTACTTC.

The J gene is TRBJ1-1, the V gene TRBV28; no definite D call. The CDR3 consists of 15 residues. Trimming removed 1 base at V and 4 bases at J, with 13 bases between. Germline lookup yields CDR1 MDHEN and CDR2 SYDVKM. The CDR3 bases are TGTGCCAGCAGTTTATTAAAAGGTTTGGGCACTGAAGCTTTCTTT. Its translation is CASSLLKGLGTEAFF.

V usage is TRBV14 and J usage is TRBJ2-3; a weak D match, TRBD2 (6 bases). The V end lost 5 bases, the J end lost 1 base, and 10 bases lay between the germline ends. The CDR3 sequence is 14 residues long. Per the germline V gene, CDR1 is SGHDN and CDR2 is FVKESK. The DNA for the CDR3 is TGTGCCAGCAGCGAGCGGGCCGGCACAGATACGCAGTATTTT. This codes for CASSERAGTDTQYF.

The chain employs TRBV30 and TRBJ1-4, with D hard to call. From germline, CDR1 is GTSNPN and CDR2 SVGIG (reference sequence). Trimming took off 2 bases at V and 4 bases at J, with 14 bases between the two ends. The CDR3 length is 15 residues. CDR3 sequence reads: CAWSLTSGFNEKLFF. The CDR3 coding sequence is TGTGCCTGGAGTCTGACCTCGGGCTTTAATGAAAAACTGTTTTTT.